Presented here are 19 T cell receptor beta chains from one specimen sequenced in a study of T and B cells in COVID-19 patients. From blood, roughly 250-550 ng of genomic DNA served as TRB template. TRB rearrangements were amplified by multiplex PCR with BIOMED2 TRB-A/B primers. TCRdb passed the multiplex PCR reads through MiXCR, listing each CDR3 protein once. The data contain a few thousand distinct CDR3 sequences, about 26% of them singletons. The material sequenced was blood. The receptors were gathered from a human donor with active COVID-19. The donor label of this sample is uncertain.

Within the sample, this clonotype is medium-sized. The chain is built from TRBV27 and TRBJ2-2; D uncertain. The CDR3 is 14 residues long. V was cut by 5 bases and J by 2 bases, with 9 bases left in between. Germline-derived CDR1 and CDR2 are MNHEY and SMNVEV (reference sequence). The CDR3 protein is CASSSSRNTGELFF. Here the CDR3 DNA reads TGTGCCAGCAGTAGTTCCCGTAACACCGGGGAGCTGTTTTTT.

This clonotype was counted only a few times. The rearrangement links TRBV6-1 to TRBJ2-3; possible D gene TRBD2, 6 bases. The germline gives CDR1 MNHNS, CDR2 SASEGT. The germline V and J ends were trimmed by 5 bases and 5 bases, with 20 bases remaining between them. There are 16 residues in the CDR3. The CDR3 spells CASSSLLGGAVDTQYF. CDR3 nucleotide sequence: TGTGCCAGCAGTTCCCTTTTGGGGGGTGCGGTAGATACGCAGTATTTT.

J is TRBJ2-5 and V is TRBV5-1; TRBD2 matches at 9 bases. The V and J ends lost 6 bases and 2 bases, in that order; junction bases with no gene match: 5. This CDR3 has 14 residues. CDR1 and CDR2 (germline): SGHRS, YFSETQ. The CDR3 sequence is CASMFAGGQETQYF. The CDR3 DNA reads TGCGCCAGCATGTTTGCGGGGGGGCAAGAGACCCAGTACTTC.

By share, this clonotype counts as medium-sized. The CDR3 loop is CASSLTGNPTYEQYF. The CDR3 nucleotides read TGTGCCAGCAGCTTGACAGGGAACCCCACCTACGAGCAGTACTTC. The V call is TRBV5-4, the J call TRBJ2-7; a weak D match, TRBD1 (6 bases). Germline-derived CDR1 and CDR2 are SGHNT and YYREEE (reference sequence). The CDR3 sequence is 15 residues long. V was trimmed by 1 base and J by 2 bases, leaving 13 bases between them.

This clonotype was picked up a small number of times. The J gene is TRBJ2-3, the V gene TRBV12-3 or TRBV12-4, with 12 positions matching TRBD2. The CDR3 sequence is 18 residues long. With V trimmed by 1 base and J by 6 bases, 11 bases remained unmatched. The CDR3 sequence: CASSLVWGASGGADTQYF. CDR3 DNA sequence: TGTGCCAGCAGTTTAGTCTGGGGGGCTAGCGGGGGGGCCGATACGCAGTATTTT.

This clonotype has a handful of counts. V usage is TRBV5-6 and J usage is TRBJ1-5, with no clear D. The CDR3 sequence is 15 residues long. V lost 2 bases and J 4 bases, leaving 13 bases between the germline ends. Germline values: CDR1 SGHDT, CDR2 YYEEEE. CDR3 region: CASSLGQRANQPQHF. The CDR3 DNA reads TGTGCCAGCAGCTTAGGGCAGCGAGCAAATCAGCCCCAGCATTTT.

This clonotype was counted a few times. V is TRBV12-3 or TRBV12-4 and J is TRBJ1-4, with a tentative D call TRBD1 (5 bases). This CDR3 spans 15 amino acids. Trimming removed 5 bases from V and 8 bases from J, with 18 bases in between. Here the CDR3 DNA reads TGTGCCAGCAGTACCGACAGCCTCAAAGGGGAAAAACTGTTTTTT. Its protein product is CASSTDSLKGEKLFF.

By sample share, this clonotype is medium-sized. V gene TRBV12-3 or TRBV12-4 combines with J gene TRBJ2-5; 7 bases fit TRBD1. CDR3 length: 14 residues. V shed 6 bases and J 9 bases; nucleotides not matched to a gene: 13. CDR3 protein: CASRSDSAQGAQYF. CDR3 nucleotides: TGTGCCAGCAGGTCCGACAGCGCCCAGGGGGCCCAGTACTTC.

This clonotype is categorized as large. This chain links TRBV19 with TRBJ2-2; 9 bases fit TRBD2. J lost 4 bases, V lost 9 bases, and 6 bases had no gene match. The CDR3 length is 14 residues. In germline, CDR1 is LNHDA, CDR2 SQIVND (reference sequence). The CDR3 DNA follows: TGTGCCAGCGGACGAGCGGGGGGCACCGGGGAGCTGTTTTTT. It yields the protein CASGRAGGTGELFF.

This clonotype was counted only a few times. The chain links TRBV5-1 to TRBJ2-4; a weak D match, TRBD1 (5 bases). Germline lookup yields CDR1 SGHRS and CDR2 YFSETQ. V was shortened by 5 bases and J by 10 bases, with 10 bases between the two germline ends. The CDR3 sequence is 11 residues long. The CDR3 sequence: CASRDIEIQYF. The CDR3 region has the DNA TGCGCCAGCAGGGACATAGAGATTCAGTACTTC.

This clonotype came up a few times. V is TRBV5-1 and J is TRBJ1-5, with D uncertain. The CDR3 contains 15 residues. Per germline, CDR1 SGHRS and CDR2 YFSETQ. The germline V and J ends were trimmed by 0 bases and 3 bases, with 10 bases remaining between them. CDR3 DNA: TGCGCCAGCAGCTTGGATGGGCAGTTCAATCAGCCCCAGCATTTT. Amino acids: CASSLDGQFNQPQHF.

The V call is TRBV6-2 or TRBV6-3, the J call TRBJ1-5; TRBD1 agrees at 7 bases. Per the germline V gene, CDR1 is MNHEY and CDR2 is SVGEGT. This CDR3 contains 17 residues. V dropped 0 bases and J dropped 3; count of bases not matched to a gene: 8. The DNA for the CDR3 is TGTGCCAGCAGTTACTCGATAGGGGGCTGGCCCAATCAGCCCCAGCATTTT. Protein sequence: CASSYSIGGWPNQPQHF.

The chain carries TRBV12-3 or TRBV12-4 and TRBJ1-4; D perhaps matches TRBD1 (6 bases). This CDR3 has 14 residues. The V end was cut by 1 base, the J end by 13 bases, with 16 bases between. In DNA form, the CDR3 reads TGTGCCAGCAGTTTAGTTCTCCTCACAGGGCGACTGTTTTTT. Translating it yields CASSLVLLTGRLFF.

By share, this clonotype counts as medium-sized. The rearrangement uses TRBV19 and TRBJ2-7; 7 bases map to TRBD2. V gave up 3 bases and J gave up 0 bases; unmatched junction bases: 2. The CDR3 totals 14 residues. Germline values: CDR1 LNHDA, CDR2 SQIVND (reference sequence). CDR3 amino acids: CASSIRGDSYEQYF. In DNA form, the CDR3 reads TGTGCCAGTAGTATCCGGGGGGACTCCTACGAGCAGTACTTC.

This clonotype has a handful of counts. The chain has TRBV7-2 and TRBJ1-1; D is possibly TRBD1 (5 bases). V lost 1 base and J lost 4, with 10 bases in between. The CDR3 totals 14 residues. Germline V lookup: CDR1 SGHTA, CDR2 FQGNSA. The CDR3 reads CASSLGRVGTEAFF. Here the CDR3 DNA reads TGTGCCAGCAGCTTAGGCAGGGTGGGCACTGAAGCTTTCTTT.

Points on this clonotype: A much more abundant neighbour one base away suggests this may be a read error. The chain combines TRBV12-3 or TRBV12-4 with TRBJ2-7; D gene unclear. Trimming removed 6 bases at V and 3 bases at J, with 12 bases between. CDR3 size: 13 residues. CDR3 loop: CASRPERGYEQYF. The DNA of the CDR3 is TGTGCCAGCAGACCAGAAAGAGGCTACGAGCAGTACTTC.

The V call is TRBV7-9, the J call TRBJ2-5, with D perhaps matching TRBD2 (7 bases). CDR3 length equals 16 residues. The V gene's germline CDR1 is SEHNR and CDR2 FQNEAQ (reference sequence). Trimming shortened V by 4 bases and J by 1 base, and 16 bases separated the two germline ends. The CDR3 bases are TGTGCCAGCAGCTCTCAGGCGGGGGCCTCCCAAGAGACCCAGTACTTC. Translation: CASSSQAGASQETQYF.

The chain is built from TRBV5-6 and TRBJ1-2; TRBD1 matches at 8 bases. The V segment lost 4 bases and the J segment 3 bases; nucleotides outside the gene matches: 8. The length of the CDR3 is 15 residues. Germline CDR1 SGHDT, CDR2 YYEEEE. CDR3: CASSQGQGIDYGYTF. For the CDR3, the DNA is TGTGCCAGCAGCCAAGGACAGGGTATTGACTATGGCTACACCTTC. The entire variable domain, with the rest obtained from reference TRBV5-6 and TRBJ1-2, is as follows: DAGVTQSPTHLIKTRGQQVTLRCSPKSGHDTVSWYQQALGQGPQFIFQYYEEEERQRGNFPDRFSGHQFPNYSSELNVNALLLGDSALYLCASSQGQGIDYGYTFGSGTRLTVV.

This chain joins TRBV7-9 and TRBJ2-1; 13 nucleotides match TRBD2. CDR1 is SEHNR, CDR2 FQNEAQ, per germline (reference sequence). Trimming cost V 5 bases and J 7 bases; bases outside gene matches: 8. There are 16 residues in the CDR3. CDR3 region: CASSPGLAGLANEQFF. CDR3 sequence (DNA): TGTGCCAGCAGCCCGGGACTAGCGGGGTTGGCTAATGAGCAGTTCTTC.